The source of this T cell receptor beta chain is a study of cytomegalovirus exposure and HLA in healthy donors. Study at large: Early on, a data release was issued that held about 85 million unique TCRs from HLA-typed donors. Study-level results: The availability of immune exposure information extended only to CMV serostatus.

Primers: 60 Vbeta forward and 13 Jbeta reverse. Libraries were prepared by immunoSEQ multiplex PCR; TCRdb keeps only in-frame clonotypes and omits some of them. Of under 200,000 clones detected, just over 75% appear once; the ten largest clones hold under 2%. In the case of this clone: What it binds is not known.

Germline V gene sequence: CDR1 SGHRS, CDR2 YFSETQ. V was clipped by 4 bases and J by 2 bases; unmatched bases: 4. The CDR3 consists of 16 residues. The sequencing input was PBMCs. The chain combines TRBV5-1 with TRBJ2-3; 13 nucleotides agree with TRBD2. This clonotype was sampled from a man aged 35 to 55 in good health and CMV-seronegative. The DNA for the CDR3 is TGCGCCAGCAGCGAGACTAGCGGGAGGTTCACAGATACGCAGTATTTT. It encodes CASSETSGRFTDTQYF.